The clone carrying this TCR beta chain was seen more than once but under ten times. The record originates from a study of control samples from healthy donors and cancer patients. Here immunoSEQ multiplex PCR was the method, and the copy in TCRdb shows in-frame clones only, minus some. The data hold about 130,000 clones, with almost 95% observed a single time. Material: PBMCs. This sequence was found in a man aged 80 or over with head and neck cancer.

The CDR3 here is CASSEARGLSSYNEQFF. The CDR3 nucleotides read TGTGCCAGCAGTGAGGCTAGGGGCCTCAGCTCCTACAATGAGCAGTTCTTC. The V and J genes are TRBV25-1 and TRBJ2-1; D is perhaps TRBD1 (5 bases). The CDR3 has 17 residues. The germline CDR1 and CDR2 sequences are MGHDK and SYGVNS. V was pared by 3 bases and J by 0 bases, with 15 bases between.